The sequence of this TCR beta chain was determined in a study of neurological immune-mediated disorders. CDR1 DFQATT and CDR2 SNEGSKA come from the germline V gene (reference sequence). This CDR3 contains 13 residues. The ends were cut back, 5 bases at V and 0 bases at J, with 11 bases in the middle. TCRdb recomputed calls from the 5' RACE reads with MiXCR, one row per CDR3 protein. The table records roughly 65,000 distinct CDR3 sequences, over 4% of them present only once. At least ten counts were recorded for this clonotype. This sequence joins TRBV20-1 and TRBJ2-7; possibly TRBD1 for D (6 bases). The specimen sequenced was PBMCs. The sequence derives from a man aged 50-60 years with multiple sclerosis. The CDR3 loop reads CSALDRSSYEQYV. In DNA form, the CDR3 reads TGCAGTGCTTTAGACAGGAGCTCCTACGAGCAGTACGTC.